This T cell receptor (beta chain) was sequenced for a study of long-term antiretroviral therapy in people with HIV. The study's findings and limits: Transplant donor controls retained higher diversity, though diversity increased after ART.

Running of the v3.0 immunoSEQ assay took place at survey level. TCRdb keeps only in-frame clones here, not all; method: immunoSEQ multiplex PCR. The repertoire holds about 24,000 clones, with approximately 80% as singletons. A word on this clone: Its antigen remains unidentified.

The CDR3 is 16 amino acids. From germline, CDR1 is MNHEY and CDR2 SMNVEV (reference sequence). Trimming left V 1 base short and J 4 bases short, with 11 bases between. Each donor provided at least one pre-ART PBMC sample and at least two post-ART PBMC samples. Sequenced material: unsorted PBMCs, taken 4.4 years after starting antiretroviral therapy. This clonotype originated in a man aged 25 to 40 with HIV. This chain links TRBV27 with TRBJ2-6; D unresolved. The CDR3 DNA is TGTGCCAGCAGTTTATGGCAGGCAACCGGGGCCAACGTCCTGACTTTC. Translating it yields CASSLWQATGANVLTF.